This T cell receptor beta chain came from a study of T cell changes during pregnancy in multiple sclerosis. The assay was immunoSEQ multiplex PCR, and TCRdb's table has in-frame clones only and misses some. Among about 69,000 clones listed, around 92% were seen once. The CDR3 totals 14 residues. The germline V gene has CDR1 MNHEY and CDR2 SVGAGI. The V and J ends lost 0 bases and 6 bases respectively, with 10 bases between them. The chain has TRBV6-5 and TRBJ2-3; tentative D call: TRBD2 (6 bases). This TCR was sampled from a female donor in good health, enrolled as a control in a pregnancy study. This specimen was peripheral blood, taken in the third trimester of pregnancy. CDR3 protein: CASSYSRTKDTQYF. In DNA form, the CDR3 reads TGTGCCAGCAGTTACTCTCGGACTAAGGATACGCAGTATTTT.